These T cell receptor beta chains were read from a single sample in a study of spatial heterogeneity in lung cancer. TCRdb reprocessed the 5' RACE reads with MiXCR, giving one entry per CDR3 protein. Here the sample spans roughly 120,000 distinct CDR3 sequences, 12% being singletons. The sequencing here drew on PBMCs, taken at follow-up. The origin of the receptors is a male donor with early-stage non-small cell lung cancer. Each CDR3 is given with its conserved first and last residue. A D gene is named only where the DNA matches it firmly. Clone size is not always given. Where it is, it says once, few, many or a class for expanded clones.

V gene,clone size,J gene,CDR3 length,D gene,CDR3 protein,CDR3 DNA
TRBV6-2/TRBV6-3,few,TRBJ2-7,11,-,CASGYRYEQYF,TGTGCCAGCGGATACAGGTACGAGCAGTACTTC
TRBV28,-,TRBJ2-2,14,-,CASSPGSNTGELFF,TGTGCCAGCAGCCCCGGATCGAACACCGGGGAGCTGTTTTTT
TRBV6-1,few,TRBJ1-1,16,TRBD1,CASSEILGQFSTEAFF,TGTGCCAGCAGTGAAATTTTGGGACAGTTTAGCACTGAAGCTTTCTTT
TRBV5-1,-,TRBJ2-6,15,-,CASSFLSSGANVLTF,TGCGCCAGCAGCTTCCTCTCTTCTGGGGCCAACGTCCTGACTTTC
TRBV7-9,few,TRBJ2-3,14,-,CASSLNRGTDTQYF,TGTGCCAGCAGCTTAAACAGGGGCACAGATACGCAGTATTTT
TRBV12-3/TRBV12-4,few,TRBJ2-1,12,-,CASSLASNEQFF,TGTGCCAGCAGTTTAGCTTCCAATGAGCAGTTCTTC
TRBV20-1,many,TRBJ2-7,13,-,CSARSRETYEQYF,TGCAGTGCTAGATCCAGGGAGACCTACGAGCAGTACTTC
TRBV4-1,-,TRBJ2-3,15,-,CASSLSGYSTDTQYF,TGCGCCAGCAGCCTTAGCGGATATAGCACAGATACGCAGTATTTT
TRBV29-1,many,TRBJ1-2,11,-,CSVEKGHGYTF,TGCAGCGTTGAAAAGGGACATGGCTACACCTTC
TRBV25-1,-,TRBJ2-7,14,TRBD2,CASSGFGTSGERYF,TGTGCCAGCAGTGGGTTCGGGACTAGCGGTGAGCGGTACTTC
TRBV29-1,many,TRBJ1-6,15,TRBD1,CSVSRQGRMNSPLHF,TGCAGCGTTAGCCGACAGGGGAGGATGAATTCACCCCTCCACTTT
TRBV18,many,TRBJ2-2,17,-,CASSQRQFGWNTGELFF,TGTGCCAGCTCACAGAGACAGTTTGGATGGAACACCGGGGAGCTGTTTTTT
TRBV20-1,many,TRBJ2-7,13,-,CSAADPGSYEQYF,TGCAGTGCTGCAGACCCGGGCTCCTACGAGCAGTACTTC
TRBV12-3/TRBV12-4,-,TRBJ2-3,16,TRBD1,CASSTYRDRVTDTQYF,TGTGCCAGCAGTACCTACCGGGACAGGGTCACAGATACGCAGTATTTT
TRBV24-1,-,TRBJ2-2,14,-,CATSDPRPAGELFF,TGTGCCACCAGTGATCCCCGACCGGCCGGGGAGCTGTTTTTT
TRBV30,-,TRBJ1-1,12,-,CAWRRTNTEAFF,TGTGCCTGGAGACGGACGAACACTGAAGCTTTCTTT
TRBV5-1,-,TRBJ2-7,13,-,CASKLDRSYEQYF,TGCGCCAGCAAGCTTGACAGGTCCTACGAGCAGTACTTC
TRBV7-2,many,TRBJ2-6,14,-,CASSLARSSNVLTF,TGTGCCAGCAGCCTAGCTCGGTCCAGCAACGTCCTGACTTTC
TRBV20-1,few,TRBJ2-7,15,TRBD2,CSADPTSGGSYEQYF,TGCAGTGCCGACCCCACTAGCGGGGGGTCCTACGAGCAGTACTTC
TRBV5-1,few,TRBJ1-2,13,-,CASSLSGAYGYTF,TGCGCCAGCAGCTTGTCAGGGGCCTATGGCTACACCTTC
TRBV2,-,TRBJ2-5,15,-,CASSLERGAGETQYF,TGTGCCAGCAGCCTAGAGAGAGGTGCGGGAGAGACCCAGTACTTC
TRBV7-2,many,TRBJ1-4,15,TRBD1,CASSPGTGGSEKLFF,TGTGCCAGCAGCCCCGGGACAGGGGGTAGTGAAAAACTGTTTTTT
TRBV20-1,many,TRBJ2-2,16,-,CSASIPEAWGTGELFF,TGCAGTGCTAGTATCCCCGAGGCTTGGGGCACCGGGGAGCTGTTTTTT
TRBV9,many,TRBJ1-2,12,-,CASSLKDVGYTF,TGTGCCAGCAGCCTTAAGGACGTTGGCTACACCTTC
TRBV10-3,-,TRBJ1-4,13,-,CAIRGEAGEKLFF,TGTGCCATCAGAGGGGAGGCGGGTGAAAAACTGTTTTTT
TRBV7-9,few,TRBJ1-5,13,-,CASSLMGNQPQHF,TGTGCCAGCAGCTTAATGGGGAATCAGCCCCAGCATTTT
TRBV10-3,-,TRBJ2-5,14,TRBD2,CAISVSGAAETQYF,TGTGCCATCAGCGTTAGCGGGGCGGCAGAGACCCAGTACTTC
TRBV5-1,few,TRBJ2-7,14,-,CASSPVGSSHEQYF,TGCGCCAGCAGCCCCGTTGGGTCTTCTCACGAGCAGTACTTC